Each of the 3 T cell receptor beta chains below was sequenced from the same sample in a study of blood T cells in healthy people across ages. Together with a sample-barcoded 5' primer, a J-beta primer mix was included in a second PCR lasting about 6 to 11 cycles. A single record per CDR3 protein comes from TCRdb applying MiXCR to the 5' RACE reads. The table lists almost 800,000 distinct CDR3 sequences, 58% of them singletons, with 20% to 25% in the top ten. The sample consisted of blood. Receptor source: a man aged 30-40 years in good health.

This clonotype occurred a few times. An end of the junction does not agree with germline; a read error may underlie this. This rearrangement joins TRBV7-7 to TRBJ2-7, with D uncertain. The tail of the sequence fits TRBJ2-5 better, so the J call may be wrong. The germline gives CDR1 SSHAT, CDR2 FNYEAQ (reference sequence). This CDR3 has 13 amino acids. This CDR3 is CASSSLVWETQYF. The CDR3 DNA is TGTGCTAGCAGCTCTCTGGTTTGGGAGACCCAGTACTTC.

The genes are TRBV20-1 and TRBJ2-1, with D perhaps matching TRBD1 or TRBD2 (5 bases each). Germline CDR1 and CDR2: DFQATT and SNEGSKA (reference sequence). CDR3 length: 16 amino acids. The V end lost 7 bases, the J end lost 1 base, and 20 bases lay between the germline ends. The CDR3 loop reads CSGSEGPHPSYNEQFF. CDR3 sequence (DNA): TGCAGTGGGTCCGAGGGGCCCCATCCGTCCTACAATGAGCAGTTCTTC.

V is TRBV21-1 and J is TRBJ2-1; the table's D gene call, TRBD1, was not cross checked with the DNA. TRBV21-1 is reported as a pseudogene. The CDR3 runs 20 residues. In nucleotides, the CDR3 is TGTGCCAGCAGCCCTATTACCCGTGCCTTAGCAGCTCCTGTCTACAATGAGCAGTTCTTC. Residues: CASSPITRALAAPVYNEQFF.